Reported below is one T cell receptor beta chain. Authors' data handling: Amplification with reference gene primers provided the estimates of nucleated cell counts. The protocol was immunoSEQ multiplex PCR, while the TCRdb copy is restricted to in-frame clones and leaves out a portion. Clone size and the V and J calls come from that table; the DNA yielded D and trimming. The sample contains approximately 120,000 clones, under 90% of which appear only once. The data belong to a study of blood T cell repertoires in COVID-19. Study-level information: Collection of acute and convalescent COVID-19 samples took place in the United States, Italy and Spain. Sample material is recorded as cDNA or gDNA derived from T cells, B-cell-depleted T cells, or PBMCs.

Germline CDR1 and CDR2: MNHNY and SVGAGI (reference sequence). This CDR3 has 14 amino acids. The ends lost 4 bases at V and 7 bases at J; junction bases unmatched: 5. This sequence joins TRBV6-6 and TRBJ1-2; 11 bases map to TRBD1. The sequenced sample was peripheral blood. This receptor was taken from a woman aged 50 to 65 with acute or convalescent COVID-19. This CDR3 is CASSSGQGAGGYTF. CDR3 nucleotides: TGTGCCAGCAGTTCCGGACAGGGGGCTGGTGGCTACACCTTC.